The sequence of this T cell receptor (beta chain) was determined in a study of cytomegalovirus exposure and HLA in healthy donors (dated by TCRdb to the late 2010s). Describing the broader study: An earlier analysis of 550 to 700 of the donors reported about 250 Gb of sequence data and some 100 million unique TCR beta sequences from 150 million to 200 million T cells. Roughly 300 gigabases of sequencing data and around 85 million unique TCR sequences made up an early release that covered 500 to 700 HLA-typed donors. Of the roughly 390 genotyped donors, around 81% fell in the genetic ancestry cluster associated with self-reported Caucasian donors. The aim of the study was to test whether cataloging public T cell receptors could identify signatures of past pathogen exposure. The study used immunosequencing to profile the T cell repertoires of approximately 650 subjects and linked those repertoires to cytomegalovirus serostatus. Besides the first cohort of 550 to 750 subjects, a separate validation cohort made up of roughly 120 different subjects was used. High-throughput TCR immunosequencing, statistical association of individual TCRs with disease status, and machine learning were combined to predict cytomegalovirus infection status. To study patterns of TCR occurrence, a later analysis re-analyzed previously published TCR beta repertoires from 650 to 750 donors and added high-resolution HLA genotyping. The later analysis used no new phenotypic data to find candidate immune exposures, relying instead on TCR beta sequences and their occurrence across donors. An earlier analysis of 587 of the donors applied high-throughput TCR beta sequencing to assess whether each TCR beta V gene segment acted as functional or pseudogenic. Alongside the repertoire data, information on donor age, sex, ethnicity and CMV serostatus was compiled. A later genetic analysis used genome-wide SNP genotypes for about 65% of the 666 donors, treating that subset as a discovery cohort. All discovery cohort repertoires had been generated on a single sequencing platform. HLA typing included class I and class II loci at four-digit resolution. The number of typed donors differed by locus: about 620-640 for A, B, C, DRB1 and DQB1; 522 for DQA1; around 580 for DPA1; and around 450 for DPB1. Several DR-DQ haplotypes were handled as single units for association and clustering, since linkage in the cohort was strong. Across around 400 genotyped donors of the cohort, an average of about 240,000 unique TCR beta nucleotide sequences per donor were sequenced, and approximately 17% of those sequences were non-productive.

V drops 6 bases and J drops 3 bases, leaving 24 bases in between. The CDR3 runs 17 amino acids, cysteine and phenylalanine included. Left in the record is the CDR3 DNA by itself, 51 bases read in frame from the first base. CDR1 is given as MNHEY and CDR2 as SMNVEV, both from the germline V gene (reference sequence). The cohort consisted of 670 or so healthy bone marrow donors. All cohort members were sampled while nominally healthy, although unrecorded immune exposures were likely present. The donor tested CMV seropositive, placing the donor among the roughly 300 seropositive members of the cohort. A peripheral blood sample was collected from each donor, and TCR beta sequencing was performed on peripheral blood mononuclear cells. Genomic DNA was extracted from the blood cell samples with the Qiagen DNeasy Blood Extraction Kit. Points the paper makes about the study in general: Strong co-occurrence of HLA alleles, especially DR and DQ, made assigning TCR associations to individual alleles difficult. Immune exposure information for the cohort was limited to CMV serostatus. An association between a missense DCLRE1C variant and V-gene and J-gene trimming of TCR beta chains was found in a later genetic analysis and replicated in an independent cohort. While some public TCRs were present in many individuals, most TCR sequences turned up only very rarely across donors. Compared with equally common non-associated chains, HLA-associated TCR beta chains in a later analysis were more clonally expanded and had lower generation probabilities. The sequencing pipeline was judged likely to have produced a cluster of highly shared sequence variants as a technical artifact. A further reported finding was that TCR beta sequences accurately predicted the HLA-A and HLA-B alleles for most subjects in the first cohort. At a false discovery rate of 0.05, a later analysis linked some 18,000 TCR beta sequences to specific HLA alleles. The study listed 150 to 200 TCR beta chains as associated with cytomegalovirus. Roughly uniform sequencing depth across donors was assumed in presence/absence analyses, although this assumption may not hold. The cohort was sequenced for TCR beta chains only, and without alpha or paired-chain data the features that could be detected were limited. The earlier analysis of a few hundred of the donors excluded around 17 rarely observed V segments, including chromosome 9 orphons, because counts were too low. Most CMV-associated TCR beta chains appeared to be HLA-restricted in a later analysis, and the HLA associations seemed to be driven largely by CMV exposure. A later analysis found that TCR association rates varied across HLA loci, with DRB1 alleles showing the most associated TCRs and HLA-C alleles the fewest. Cytomegalovirus status was reported to be diagnosed by the classifier with high specificity and sensitivity in both the original and validation cohorts. Several of the top co-occurrence clusters appeared to be linked to parvovirus B19, influenza, CMV and Epstein-Barr virus, according to a later analysis. Broadly in line with IMGT annotations, most TCR beta V segments showed up in productive rearrangements about 87% or about 30% of the time in an earlier analysis of approximately 600 of the donors. According to the authors, the approach could potentially be generalized to other disease states and immunological phenotypes. Compared with the 666-donor mean, donors in an Asian-associated ancestry cluster had fewer N-insertions in productive TCRs, according to a later genetic analysis. Because HLA typing was unavailable for some donors at each locus, only the typed subset was used in association tests. Three of the identified cytomegalovirus-associated TCR beta chains were confirmed in vitro to be specific for cytomegalovirus antigens. Correlated functional status among segregating V segments might be attributable to linkage disequilibrium, but an unknown experimental factor could not be ruled out. The 87-base-pair reads could not distinguish some IMGT-functional V segments, including TRBV6-2 and TRBV6-3, so those segments were excluded.

The receptor library was made with the immunoSEQ multiplex PCR assay. For the multiplex PCR, a mixture combining 60 forward primers for TCR Vbeta segments and 13 reverse primers for TCR Jbeta segments was used. The CDR3 region of rearranged TCR beta genes was amplified from genomic DNA by a multiplex PCR assay. Amplified TCR beta libraries were sequenced as 87-base-pair reads on the Illumina HiSeq System. The study's processing was this. A later analysis tallied around 87 million unique TCR beta chains across the 600 to 700 repertoires, and some 12 million of those chains were shared by two or more donors. Raw reads were error-corrected and collapsed into unique sequences with a nearest-neighbor algorithm that merged closely related sequences to remove PCR and sequencing errors. CDR3 sequences were aligned to IMGT reference sequences to assign V, D and J gene segments. For a sequence to be retained, at least a six-nucleotide match to both a V gene segment and a J gene segment was required. A rearrangement counted as productive if the CDR3 had no stop codons and remained in frame with V and J, and every other rearrangement counted as non-productive. CDR3 was defined according to IMGT convention as the region running from the second conserved V-encoded cysteine to the conserved J-encoded phenylalanine. The earlier analysis of 500 to 750 of the donors excluded any sequence lacking an unambiguous match to a single V gene segment. An earlier analysis of 550 to 650 of the donors classified V segments as functional when productive rearrangements were above 56.7% and as segregating when the standard deviation between donors was above 5%. A statistical classification framework was built to diagnose cytomegalovirus status from the catalog of TCR beta chain sequences. In a later analysis, V and J genes were assigned by comparing TCR nucleotide sequences against IMGT/GENE-DB human TR gene sequences. In a later analysis, CDR3 sequences and most-parsimonious VDJ recombination scenarios were assigned using the TCRdist pipeline. A later analysis defined each TCR beta chain by its CDR3 amino acid sequence plus V-gene family, and excluded reads lacking a unique V-gene family. A later analysis removed roughly 590 highly shared, low-generation-probability nucleotide sequences to deal with suspected cross-contamination and a sequencing artifact. For each public chain, a later analysis derived a clonal expansion index from normalized ranks of inferred template counts within each repertoire. In a later analysis, generation probabilities were computed with a VDJ recombination model fitted to out-of-frame rearrangements, and the resulting probabilities were checked against IGoR. In a later analysis, TCR-TCR, TCR-HLA and TCR-CMV co-occurrence was scored with hypergeometric tests, and a repertoire-size bias correction was applied to TCR pairs. To estimate false discovery rates, a later analysis permuted the HLA or CMV assignments 20 times. A later analysis grouped co-occurring TCRs with DBSCAN, adding TCRdist sequence similarity when clustering within HLA-allele-positive subsets. For co-occurrence clustering, repertoires with fewer than 30,000 or more than 120,000 public chains were excluded, along with five or six repertoires with anomalous nucleotide sharing. TCRdb took this table from immuneACCESS and kept in-frame rearrangements with V and J called. Such tables lack part of the clones; where checked against another copy, unresolved V genes explain under half of the gap, and the rest is unexplained. V, J and clone size were drawn from that table, and D and trimming were deduced from the DNA. The sample table contains about 150,000 clones; only one count was recorded for approximately 80% of them. The ten top clones hold about 13% of the sample.

Points on this clone: The clone's antigen remains unknown. No base-level quality is on record; no much larger clone is a single base apart.

The chain links TRBV27 with TRBJ2-7; TRBD1 is a weak D gene call, 6 bases matching. The sequence was obtained from a young man in good health and CMV-seropositive. Sequenced material: PBMCs. The nucleotide sequence reads as follows: TGTGCCAGCAGCGGTCCTGACGTAACAGGGTTGATCTACGAGCAGTACTTC. It is translated as CASSGPDVTGLIYEQYF.